The clone carrying this TCR beta chain was detected a few times. What it binds is not known. PCR primers comprised 60 Vbeta and 13 Jbeta primers. Libraries were prepared by immunoSEQ multiplex PCR; TCRdb keeps only in-frame clonotypes and omits some of them. Of 110,000 to 150,000 clones listed, 72% are singletons. This sample was taken from a study of cytomegalovirus exposure and HLA in healthy donors. This CDR3 contains 13 residues. From germline, CDR1 is MNHEY and CDR2 SMNVEV (reference sequence). V lost 3 bases, J lost 8 bases, and 10 bases lay in between. Study outcomes and limitations: Because they were indistinguishable, some V segments, including TRBV6-2 and TRBV6-3, were excluded. Per a later analysis, HLA-associated TCR beta chains showed more clonal expansion than other, equally common TCR beta chains.

V and J are TRBV27 and TRBJ1-4; D gene ambiguous. The source of this sequence is a man in his forties in good health and CMV-seronegative. The material sequenced was PBMCs. DNA of the CDR3: TGTGCCAGCAGTTTCTTGGGGAGGGAAAAACTGTTTTTT. Encoded protein: CASSFLGREKLFF.